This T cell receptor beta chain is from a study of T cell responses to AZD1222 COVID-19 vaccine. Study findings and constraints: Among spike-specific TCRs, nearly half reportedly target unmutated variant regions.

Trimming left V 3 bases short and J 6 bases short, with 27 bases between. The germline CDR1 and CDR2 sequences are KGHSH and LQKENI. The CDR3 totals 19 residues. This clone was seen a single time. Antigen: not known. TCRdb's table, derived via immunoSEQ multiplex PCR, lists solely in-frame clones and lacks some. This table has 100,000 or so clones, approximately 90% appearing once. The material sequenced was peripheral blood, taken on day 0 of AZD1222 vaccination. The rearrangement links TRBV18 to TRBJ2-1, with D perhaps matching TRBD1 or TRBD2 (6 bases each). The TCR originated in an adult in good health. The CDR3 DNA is TGTGCCAGCTCACCGAAGACAGGCCTGCCGGGGGAGCGGCTCAATGAGCAGTTCTTC. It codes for CASSPKTGLPGERLNEQFF.